This TCR beta chain was sequenced during a study of metastatic and nonmetastatic thyroid tumors. TCRdb re-analyzed the PCR reads through MiXCR. Among just over 20,000 clones listed, roughly a third were seen once. The CDR3 runs 13 residues. V was clipped by 7 bases and J by 6 bases, with 16 bases between them. Patients were all untreated before their thyroid surgery. The sequencing sample was made of tumor tissue. The chain uses TRBV12-3 or TRBV12-4 and TRBJ2-7, with D perhaps matching TRBD1 (6 bases). The TCR sequence derives from a female donor with papillary thyroid cancer or a benign thyroid nodule (not recorded which). Some clones in this sample may be carry-over from other donors' samples. The CDR3 loop is CASTGHGVAEQYF. CDR3 bases: TGTGCCAGCACGGGACATGGTGTCGCCGAGCAGTACTTC.